This TCR beta chain emerged from a study of CD8+ T cells in alopecia areata. The germline gives CDR1 KGHSH, CDR2 LQKENI. CDR3 length equals 14 residues. V shed 3 bases and J shed 2 bases, with 9 bases lying between them. RNA was extracted and reverse transcribed into cDNA as the sequencing template. Sequencing was performed with immunoSEQ multiplex PCR; in TCRdb, only in-frame clones are kept and a portion is missing. This sample yields 150,000 or so clones, of which approximately 87% are seen a single time; approximately 16% belongs to the top ten. The chain carries TRBV18 and TRBJ2-3; D gene unclear. This material consisted of CD8+ T cells sorted from blood, taken at week 0. The sequence derives from a human donor with alopecia areata. The chain's CDR3 is CASSPWENTDTQYF. The CDR3 DNA is TGTGCCAGCTCACCGTGGGAAAACACAGATACGCAGTATTTT.